This T cell receptor (beta chain) is from a study of regulatory T cells in long-lasting Graves disease. This clonotype turned up a few times. The antigen is undetermined. iRepertoire HTBI primers and Arm-PCR of CDR3 regions built TCR beta libraries. TCRdb reanalysed the multiplex PCR reads using MiXCR and keeps one entry per CDR3 protein. In the table there are 360,000 or so distinct CDR3 sequences, approximately 25% of which are singletons. The germline CDR1 and CDR2 sequences are MDHEN and SYDVKM. The CDR3 runs to 17 residues. V lost 5 bases, J lost 4 bases, and 21 bases lay in between. Time point given: persistent/refractory GD, antithyroid drugs over 5 years with positive TRAb. Construction of the TCR library relied on RNA isolated from PBMCs. Broader study findings: Persistent disease preferred TRBV28, TRBJ1-2 and TRBJ2-5.

V gene TRBV28 combines with J gene TRBJ1-3; D is perhaps TRBD1 (6 bases). The input for sequencing was peripheral blood mononuclear cells (PBMCs), taken when the disease was refractory, from a patient treated with antithyroid drugs. The sequence was collected from a woman in her thirties or forties with Graves disease. CDR3 residues: CASSNDKTGTYGNTIYF. CDR3 in DNA: TGTGCCAGCAGTAATGATAAAACAGGGACATACGGAAACACCATATATTTT.